This TCR beta chain originates from a study of regulatory T cells in long-lasting Graves disease. Time point specified: newly diagnosed GD, antithyroid drugs for less than 3 months. RNA from PBMCs was the source of the TCR library. Germline V lookup: CDR1 SGDLS, CDR2 YYNGEE. The junction had 11 bases not matched to a gene; V was cut back by 1 base and J by 5 bases. The CDR3 extends over 18 amino acids. Relying on iRepertoire HTBI primers and Arm-PCR of CDR3 regions, the team built TCR beta libraries. TCRdb processed the multiplex PCR reads anew with MiXCR; each CDR3 protein has one entry. The repertoire holds some 460,000 distinct CDR3 sequences, with around 15% as singletons. The sample was also linked to a second study, of T cells in Graves' hyperthyroidism and ophthalmopathy.

This receptor was taken from a middle-aged man with Graves disease. V and J are TRBV9 and TRBJ2-5; 13 positions match TRBD2. The material was peripheral blood mononuclear cells (PBMCs), obtained at new diagnosis, from a patient treated with antithyroid drugs. This CDR3 is CASSVQTGTSGVSETQYF. The DNA of the CDR3 is TGTGCCAGCAGCGTACAAACCGGGACTAGCGGGGTGTCTGAGACCCAGTACTTC.